A selection of T cell receptor beta chains follows, all from one sample in a study of blood T cell repertoires in COVID-19. Profiling relied on immunoSEQ multiplex PCR, and the TCRdb table lists in-frame clones only, not all of them. Counted here are approximately 220,000 clones, around 85% occurring once; the ten biggest clones make up about 1.3%. The sequencing input was PBMCs or T cells enriched from blood (not recorded which). The receptor set was obtained from a woman aged 35 to 49 with acute COVID-19. Each CDR3 is given with its conserved first and last residue. The D gene is left open where the match is weak. Only some rows state a clone size, as once, few, many or a class for expanded clones.

V gene: TRBV7-8; J gene: TRBJ1-1; clone size: NA; D gene: NA; CDR3 DNA: TGTGCCAGCAGCCCTCCCTGGCCTGAAGCTTTCTTT; CDR3 protein: CASSPPWPEAFF
V gene: TRBV7-2; J gene: TRBJ2-2; clone size: NA; D gene: TRBD1; CDR3 DNA: TGTGCCAGCAGCGCCGGACAGGGGAGGGCCGGGGAGCTGTTTTTT; CDR3 protein: CASSAGQGRAGELFF
V gene: TRBV28; J gene: TRBJ2-3; clone size: NA; D gene: NA; CDR3 DNA: TGTGCCAGCAGACGGGGATACCTTAGCACAGATACGCAGTATTTT; CDR3 protein: CASRRGYLSTDTQYF
V gene: TRBV30; J gene: TRBJ1-2; clone size: once; D gene: NA; CDR3 DNA: TGTGCCTGGAACCCTCTAGGCGCGGGCAATTACGCTGGCTACACCTTC; CDR3 protein: CAWNPLGAGNYAGYTF
V gene: TRBV6-2/TRBV6-3; J gene: TRBJ2-7; clone size: NA; D gene: TRBD1; CDR3 DNA: TGTGCCAGCAGTTACGCCCCGGGACAGGGAATCTACGAGCAGTACTTC; CDR3 protein: CASSYAPGQGIYEQYF
V gene: TRBV6-2/TRBV6-3; J gene: TRBJ2-7; clone size: NA; D gene: TRBD1; CDR3 DNA: TGTGCCAGCAGTTTGACAGGGATCCCCTACGAGCAGTACTTC; CDR3 protein: CASSLTGIPYEQYF
V gene: TRBV10-3; J gene: TRBJ2-3; clone size: NA; D gene: TRBD2; CDR3 DNA: TGTGCCATCCTAGCGGGGGGCCTGAGCACAGATACGCAGTATTTT; CDR3 protein: CAILAGGLSTDTQYF
V gene: TRBV9; J gene: TRBJ2-7; clone size: NA; D gene: NA; CDR3 DNA: TGTGCCAGCAGCGTAGGGCCCGATACCTACGAGCAGTACTTC; CDR3 protein: CASSVGPDTYEQYF
V gene: TRBV4-1; J gene: TRBJ1-1; clone size: few; D gene: NA; CDR3 DNA: TGCGCCAGCAGCCAAGGAGGGCCTCTGGGTAGTGAAAACACTGAAGCTTTCTTT; CDR3 protein: CASSQGGPLGSENTEAFF
V gene: TRBV9; J gene: TRBJ2-2; clone size: once; D gene: NA; CDR3 DNA: TGTGCCAGCAGTACTCAAACCGGGGAGCTGTTTTTT; CDR3 protein: CASSTQTGELFF
V gene: TRBV5-8; J gene: TRBJ2-1; clone size: NA; D gene: TRBD2; CDR3 DNA: TGTGCCAGCAGCTTGTGGACTAGCGGGATGGTTGAGCAGTTCTTC; CDR3 protein: CASSLWTSGMVEQFF
V gene: TRBV6-5; J gene: TRBJ1-1; clone size: many; D gene: NA; CDR3 DNA: TGTGCCAGCAGAATTACACAGGGTATGAACACTGAAGCTTTCTTT; CDR3 protein: CASRITQGMNTEAFF
V gene: TRBV7-3; J gene: TRBJ1-5; clone size: NA; D gene: NA; CDR3 DNA: TGTGCCAGCAGCTCAAAGGTCAGTACTAAACTCTATAGCAATCAGCCCCAGCATTTT; CDR3 protein: CASSSKVSTKLYSNQPQHF
V gene: TRBV29-1; J gene: TRBJ2-1; clone size: NA; D gene: TRBD2; CDR3 DNA: TGCAGCGTCGGGGGGAGCCCAAGCTCCTACAATGAGCAGTTCTTC; CDR3 protein: CSVGGSPSSYNEQFF
V gene: TRBV7-3; J gene: TRBJ2-1; clone size: NA; D gene: TRBD2; CDR3 DNA: TGTGCCAGCACGACTAGCAATGGGAATGAGCAGTTCTTC; CDR3 protein: CASTTSNGNEQFF
V gene: TRBV4-2; J gene: TRBJ2-3; clone size: once; D gene: TRBD2; CDR3 DNA: TGTGCCAGCAGCCAAGGGTCGGGGGGTTCGCAGTATTTT; CDR3 protein: CASSQGSGGSQYF
V gene: TRBV30; J gene: TRBJ1-1; clone size: NA; D gene: NA; CDR3 DNA: TGTGCCTGGAAGCCCGCGGGCGCGAACACTGAAGCTTTCTTT; CDR3 protein: CAWKPAGANTEAFF
V gene: TRBV5-1; J gene: TRBJ1-2; clone size: NA; D gene: TRBD1; CDR3 DNA: TGCGCCAGCAGCCGGGACAGGGTGGGCTATGGCTACACCTTC; CDR3 protein: CASSRDRVGYGYTF
V gene: TRBV27; J gene: TRBJ1-1; clone size: NA; D gene: TRBD1; CDR3 DNA: TGTGCCAGCAGTATCCGACAGGGGAGCACTGAAGCTTTCTTT; CDR3 protein: CASSIRQGSTEAFF
V gene: TRBV5-4; J gene: TRBJ1-1; clone size: NA; D gene: TRBD1; CDR3 DNA: TGTGCCAGCAGCGGCGGGACAGGGCGTATCACTGAAGCTTTCTTT; CDR3 protein: CASSGGTGRITEAFF
V gene: TRBV28; J gene: TRBJ1-2; clone size: NA; D gene: TRBD1; CDR3 DNA: TGTGCCAGCAGTTTAGCCCCAGGGACAGGGGAGGGCGGCTACACCTTC; CDR3 protein: CASSLAPGTGEGGYTF
V gene: TRBV11-2; J gene: TRBJ1-2; clone size: NA; D gene: NA; CDR3 DNA: TGTGCCAGCAGCAAAAACCGGGACTCGGTCCAAAACTATGGCTACACCTTC; CDR3 protein: CASSKNRDSVQNYGYTF
V gene: TRBV6-5; J gene: TRBJ2-7; clone size: few; D gene: NA; CDR3 DNA: TGTGCCAGCACCCGACAGAGCTCCTACGAGCAGTACTTC; CDR3 protein: CASTRQSSYEQYF